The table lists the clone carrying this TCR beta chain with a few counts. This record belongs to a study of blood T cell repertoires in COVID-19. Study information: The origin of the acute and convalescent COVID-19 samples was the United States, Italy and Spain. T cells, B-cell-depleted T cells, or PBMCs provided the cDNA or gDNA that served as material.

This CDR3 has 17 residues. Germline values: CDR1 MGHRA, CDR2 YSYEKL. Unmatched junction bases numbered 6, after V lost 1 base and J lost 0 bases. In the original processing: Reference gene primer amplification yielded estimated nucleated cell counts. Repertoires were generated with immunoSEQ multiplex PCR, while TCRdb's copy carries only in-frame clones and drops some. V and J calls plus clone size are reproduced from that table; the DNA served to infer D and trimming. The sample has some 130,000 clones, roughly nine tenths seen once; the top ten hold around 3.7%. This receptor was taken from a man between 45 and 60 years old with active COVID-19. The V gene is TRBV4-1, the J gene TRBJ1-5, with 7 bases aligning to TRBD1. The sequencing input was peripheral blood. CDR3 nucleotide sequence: TGCGCCAGCAGCCAAGTAGGCAGGGGGTATAGCAATCAGCCCCAGCATTTT. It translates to CASSQVGRGYSNQPQHF.